The rows below give T cell receptor beta chains drawn from one sample of a study of blood T cells in healthy people across ages. Each CDR3 protein is one row after TCRdb ran MiXCR on the 5' RACE reads. The table includes 920,000 or so distinct CDR3 sequences, 40% to 50% detected once. The sample consisted of blood. The source of these receptors is a woman in her fifties or sixties in good health. Both conserved end residues are part of each CDR3. D genes are given only for firm matches. Clone size is given for some rows only: seen once, a few or many times, or a class if the clone is expanded.

abundance,j_gene,d_gene,v_gene,CDR3aa,CDR3nt
.,TRBJ2-3,TRBD2,TRBV15,CATSGERLATDTQYF,TGTGCCACCAGCGGAGAACGACTAGCAACAGATACGCAGTATTTT
.,TRBJ2-3,TRBD2,TRBV15,CATSRALLAGGPVDTQYF,TGTGCCACCAGCAGAGCTTTACTAGCGGGAGGGCCTGTAGATACGCAGTATTTT
many,TRBJ2-5,.,TRBV27,CASSLDSQETQYF,TGTGCCAGCAGTTTGGACAGCCAAGAGACCCAGTACTTC
few,TRBJ1-4,.,TRBV9,CASSATGANEKLFF,TGTGCCAGCAGCGCGACAGGTGCCAATGAAAAACTGTTTTTT
few,TRBJ2-1,.,TRBV7-9,CASSSGQYSGDNEQFF,TGTGCCAGCAGCTCGGGGCAGTATAGCGGAGACAATGAGCAGTTCTTC
few,TRBJ1-1,.,TRBV5-1,CASSLRGAPVQAFF,TGCGCCAGCAGCCTCAGGGGCGCCCCCGTCCAAGCTTTCTTT
few,TRBJ2-1,.,TRBV6-1,CASALERAYNEQFF,TGTGCCAGCGCCCTGGAGCGGGCCTACAATGAGCAGTTCTTC
few,TRBJ2-7,TRBD1,TRBV12-5,CASGFPGQGYEQYF,TGTGCTAGTGGTTTCCCGGGACAGGGGTACGAGCAGTACTTC
.,TRBJ2-3,.,TRBV7-3,CASSLGGHSTDTQYF,TGTGCCAGCAGCCTTGGTGGGCATTCCACAGATACGCAGTATTTT
.,TRBJ1-6,TRBD1,TRBV12-3/TRBV12-4,CASSSGVRRGLSPLHF,TGTGCCAGCAGTTCGGGGGTACGGAGGGGGCTTTCACCCCTCCACTTT
many,TRBJ2-7,.,TRBV4-1,CASSQDPASSYEQYF,TGCGCCAGCAGCCAAGATCCTGCCAGCTCCTACGAGCAGTACTTC
.,TRBJ1-6,TRBD1,TRBV28,CASSTIGQASSYNSPLHF,TGTGCCAGCAGTACGATTGGACAGGCCAGCTCCTATAATTCACCCCTCCACTTT
.,TRBJ1-1,.,TRBV6-6,CASITRAANTEAFF,TGTGCCAGTATAACTAGGGCGGCGAACACTGAAGCTTTCTTT
many,TRBJ2-3,.,TRBV30,CAWSVRAPGTQYF,TGTGCCTGGAGTGTACGAGCCCCGGGCACGCAGTATTTT
few,TRBJ2-1,.,TRBV20-1,CSALEYNEQFF,TGCAGTGCTTTGGAGTACAATGAGCAGTTCTTC
few,TRBJ2-1,TRBD2,TRBV27,CASSPRTSGTLNEQFF,TGTGCCAGCAGTCCCAGGACTAGCGGGACACTTAATGAGCAGTTCTTC
.,TRBJ2-4,TRBD2,TRBV9,CASSVAELGGYAQYF,TGTGCCAGCAGCGTAGCTGAACTCGGGGGGTACGCGCAGTACTTC
.,TRBJ2-7,TRBD1,TRBV5-6,CASSPTDRDEQYF,TGTGCCAGCAGCCCAACCGACAGGGACGAGCAGTACTTC
.,TRBJ2-3,TRBD2,TRBV20-1,CSARDFAGATDTQYF,TGCAGTGCTAGAGATTTCGCGGGAGCCACAGATACGCAGTATTTT
.,TRBJ1-2,.,TRBV20-1,CSARDNNYGYTF,TGCAGTGCTCGGGACAACAACTATGGCTACACCTTC
many,TRBJ2-3,TRBD2,TRBV7-6,CASSLIAGGTDTQYF,TGTGCCAGCAGCTTAATTGCGGGAGGGACAGATACGCAGTATTTT
few,TRBJ1-2,.,TRBV15,CATSPDYGDYYGYTF,TGTGCCACCAGCCCAGATTACGGTGACTACTATGGCTACACCTTC